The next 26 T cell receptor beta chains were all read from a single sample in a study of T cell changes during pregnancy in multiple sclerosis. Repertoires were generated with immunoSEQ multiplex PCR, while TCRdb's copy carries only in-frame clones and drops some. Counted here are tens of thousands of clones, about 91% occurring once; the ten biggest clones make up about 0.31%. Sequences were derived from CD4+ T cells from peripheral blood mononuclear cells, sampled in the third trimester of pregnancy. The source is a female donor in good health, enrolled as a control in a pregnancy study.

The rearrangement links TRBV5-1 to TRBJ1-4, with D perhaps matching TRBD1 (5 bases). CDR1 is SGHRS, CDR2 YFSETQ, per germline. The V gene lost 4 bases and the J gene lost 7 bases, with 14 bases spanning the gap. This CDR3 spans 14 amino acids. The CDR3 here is CASSMGLPSEKLFF. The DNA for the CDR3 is TGCGCCAGCAGCATGGGACTGCCATCTGAAAAACTGTTTTTT.

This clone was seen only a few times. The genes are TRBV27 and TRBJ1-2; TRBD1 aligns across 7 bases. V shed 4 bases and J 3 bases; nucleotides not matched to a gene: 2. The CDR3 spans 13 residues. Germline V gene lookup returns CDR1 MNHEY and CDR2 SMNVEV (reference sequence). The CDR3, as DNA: TGTGCCAGCAGTTGGGACAGTTACTATGGCTACACCTTC. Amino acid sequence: CASSWDSYYGYTF.

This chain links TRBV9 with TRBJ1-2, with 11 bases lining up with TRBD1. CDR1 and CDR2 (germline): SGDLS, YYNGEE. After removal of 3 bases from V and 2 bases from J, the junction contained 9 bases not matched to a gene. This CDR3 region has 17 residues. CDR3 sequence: CASSAGTGGGANYGYTF. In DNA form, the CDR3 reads TGTGCCAGCAGCGCCGGGACAGGGGGAGGAGCGAACTATGGCTACACCTTC.

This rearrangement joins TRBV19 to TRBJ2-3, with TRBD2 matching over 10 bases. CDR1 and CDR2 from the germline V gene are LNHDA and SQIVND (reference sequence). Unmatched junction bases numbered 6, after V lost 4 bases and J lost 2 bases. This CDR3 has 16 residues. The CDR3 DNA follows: TGTGCCAGTAGTACCCTAGCGGGGGCCCTCACAGATACGCAGTATTTT. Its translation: CASSTLAGALTDTQYF. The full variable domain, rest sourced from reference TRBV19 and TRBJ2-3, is DGGITQSPKYLFRKEGQNVTLSCEQNLNHDAMYWYRQDPGQGLRLIYYSQIVNDFQKGDIAEGYSVSREKKESFPLTVTSAQKNPTAFYLCASSTLAGALTDTQYFGPGTRLTVL.

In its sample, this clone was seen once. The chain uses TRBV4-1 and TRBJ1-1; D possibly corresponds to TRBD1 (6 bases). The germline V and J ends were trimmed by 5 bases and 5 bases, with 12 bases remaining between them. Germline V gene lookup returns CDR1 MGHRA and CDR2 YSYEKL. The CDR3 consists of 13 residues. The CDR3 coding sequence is TGCGCCAGCAGCTTCCGGGACAAAACTGAAGCTTTCTTT. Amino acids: CASSFRDKTEAFF.

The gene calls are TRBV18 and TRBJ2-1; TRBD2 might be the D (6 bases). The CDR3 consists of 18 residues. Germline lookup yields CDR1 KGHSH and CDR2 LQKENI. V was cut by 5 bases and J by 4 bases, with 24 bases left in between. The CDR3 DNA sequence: TGTGCCAGCTCATCGGAAAAAGGGACGGGAGAACTTTACAATGAGCAGTTCTTC. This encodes CASSSEKGTGELYNEQFF.

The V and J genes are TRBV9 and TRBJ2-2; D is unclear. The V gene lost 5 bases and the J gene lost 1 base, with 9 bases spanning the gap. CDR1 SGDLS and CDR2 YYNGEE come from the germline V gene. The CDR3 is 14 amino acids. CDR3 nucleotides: TGTGCCAGCAGTAAGACACAGAACACCGGGGAGCTGTTTTTT. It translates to CASSKTQNTGELFF.

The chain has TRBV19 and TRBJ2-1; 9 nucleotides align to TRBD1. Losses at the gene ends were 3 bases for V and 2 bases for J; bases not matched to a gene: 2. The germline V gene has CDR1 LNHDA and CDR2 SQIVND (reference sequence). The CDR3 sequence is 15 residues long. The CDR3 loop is CASSMDRGPYNEQFF. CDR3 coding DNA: TGTGCCAGTAGTATGGACAGGGGCCCCTACAATGAGCAGTTCTTC.

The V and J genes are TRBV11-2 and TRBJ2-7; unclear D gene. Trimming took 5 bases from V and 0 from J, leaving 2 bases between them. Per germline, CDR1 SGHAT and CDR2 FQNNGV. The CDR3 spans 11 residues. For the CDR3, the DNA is TGTGCCAGCAGCCACTCCTACGAGCAGTACTTC. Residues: CASSHSYEQYF.

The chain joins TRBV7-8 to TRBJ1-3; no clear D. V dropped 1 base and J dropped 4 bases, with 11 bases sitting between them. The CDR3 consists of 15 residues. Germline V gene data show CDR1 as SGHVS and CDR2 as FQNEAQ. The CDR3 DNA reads TGTGCCAGCAGCTTAGGGCAGTTATTAGGAAACACCATATATTTT. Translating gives CASSLGQLLGNTIYF.

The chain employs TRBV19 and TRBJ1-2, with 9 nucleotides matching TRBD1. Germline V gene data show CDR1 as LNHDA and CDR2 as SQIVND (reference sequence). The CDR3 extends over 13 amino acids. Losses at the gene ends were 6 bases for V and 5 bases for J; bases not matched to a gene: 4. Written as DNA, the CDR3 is TGTGCCAGTAGGGAGGACAGGGGATATGGCTACACCTTC. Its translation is CASREDRGYGYTF.

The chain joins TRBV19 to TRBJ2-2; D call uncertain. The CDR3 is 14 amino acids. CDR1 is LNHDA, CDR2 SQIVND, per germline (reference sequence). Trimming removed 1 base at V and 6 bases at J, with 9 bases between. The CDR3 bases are TGTGCCAGTAGTATAGGGCGGATCGCCGGGGAGCTGTTTTTT. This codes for CASSIGRIAGELFF.

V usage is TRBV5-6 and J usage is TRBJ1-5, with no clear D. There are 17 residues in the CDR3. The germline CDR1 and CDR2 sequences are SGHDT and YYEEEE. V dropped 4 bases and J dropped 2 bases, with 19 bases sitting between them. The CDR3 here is CASSQMVLGGGNQPQHF. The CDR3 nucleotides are TGTGCCAGCAGCCAGATGGTTCTCGGTGGAGGCAATCAGCCCCAGCATTTT.

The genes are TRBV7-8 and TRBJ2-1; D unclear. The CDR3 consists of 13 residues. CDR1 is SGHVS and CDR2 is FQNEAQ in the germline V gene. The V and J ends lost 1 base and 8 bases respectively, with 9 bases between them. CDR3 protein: CASSLVSLYEQFF. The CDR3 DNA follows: TGTGCCAGCAGCTTAGTATCCCTTTATGAGCAGTTCTTC. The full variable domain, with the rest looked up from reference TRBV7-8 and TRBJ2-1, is GAGVSQSPRYKVAKRGQDVALRCDPISGHVSLFWYQQALGQGPEFLTYFQNEAQLDKSGLPSDRFFAERPEGSVSTLKIQRTQQEDSAVYLCASSLVSLYEQFFGPGTRLTVL.

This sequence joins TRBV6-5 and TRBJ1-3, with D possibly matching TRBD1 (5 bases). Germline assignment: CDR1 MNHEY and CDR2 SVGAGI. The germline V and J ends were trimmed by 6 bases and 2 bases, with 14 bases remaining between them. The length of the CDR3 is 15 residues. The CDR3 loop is CASSRGLSTGNTIYF. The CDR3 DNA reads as TGTGCCAGCAGCCGGGGACTCTCCACTGGAAACACCATATATTTT.

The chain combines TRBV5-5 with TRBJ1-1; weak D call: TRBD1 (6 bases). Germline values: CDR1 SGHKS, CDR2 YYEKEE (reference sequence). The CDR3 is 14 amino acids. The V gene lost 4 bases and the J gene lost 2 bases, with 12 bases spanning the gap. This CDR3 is CASSPRGVNTEAFF. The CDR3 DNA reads TGTGCCAGCAGCCCCAGGGGTGTAAACACTGAAGCTTTCTTT.

In DNA form, the CDR3 reads TGTGCCAGCAGTTACCAAGGTCGGAGTAACTATGGCTACACCTTC. Its protein product is CASSYQGRSNYGYTF. The V call is TRBV5-6, the J call TRBJ1-2; no clear D. CDR1 is SGHDT, CDR2 YYEEEE, per germline. Trimming cost V 5 bases and J 1 base, with 15 bases left between them. This CDR3 is built from 15 residues.

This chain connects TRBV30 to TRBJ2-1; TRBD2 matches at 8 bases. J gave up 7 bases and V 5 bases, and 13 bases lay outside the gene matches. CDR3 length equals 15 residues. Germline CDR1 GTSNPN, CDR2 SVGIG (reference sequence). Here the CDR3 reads CAWRSGGAPGNEQFF. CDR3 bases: TGTGCCTGGCGTTCGGGGGGGGCCCCCGGTAATGAGCAGTTCTTC.

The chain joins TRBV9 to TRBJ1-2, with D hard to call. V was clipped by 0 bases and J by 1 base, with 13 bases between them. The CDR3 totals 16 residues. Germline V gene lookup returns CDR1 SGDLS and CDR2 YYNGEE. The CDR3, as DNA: TGTGCCAGCAGCGTAGACCCGAGCAGGTTTAACTATGGCTACACCTTC. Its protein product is CASSVDPSRFNYGYTF.

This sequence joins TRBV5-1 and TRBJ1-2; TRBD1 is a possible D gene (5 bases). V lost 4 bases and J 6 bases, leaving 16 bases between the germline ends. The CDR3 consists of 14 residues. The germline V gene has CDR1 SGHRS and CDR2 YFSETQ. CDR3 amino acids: CASSRLEGQDGYTF. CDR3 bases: TGCGCCAGCAGCCGACTGGAGGGGCAGGATGGCTACACCTTC.

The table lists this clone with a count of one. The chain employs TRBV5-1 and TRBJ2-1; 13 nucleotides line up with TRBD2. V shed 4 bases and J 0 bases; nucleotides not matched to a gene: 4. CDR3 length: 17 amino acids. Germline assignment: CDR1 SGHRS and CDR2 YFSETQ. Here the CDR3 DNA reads TGCGCCAGCAGCCTGACTAGCGGGGGGAGCTCCTACAATGAGCAGTTCTTC. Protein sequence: CASSLTSGGSSYNEQFF.

The CDR3 spells CASSNWGRETQYF. The CDR3 DNA sequence: TGTGCCAGTAGTAATTGGGGGAGGGAGACCCAGTACTTC. V and J are TRBV19 and TRBJ2-5; D is possibly TRBD2 (6 bases). V was pared by 4 bases and J by 5 bases, with 11 bases between. Per germline, CDR1 LNHDA and CDR2 SQIVND (reference sequence). CDR3 length: 13 amino acids.

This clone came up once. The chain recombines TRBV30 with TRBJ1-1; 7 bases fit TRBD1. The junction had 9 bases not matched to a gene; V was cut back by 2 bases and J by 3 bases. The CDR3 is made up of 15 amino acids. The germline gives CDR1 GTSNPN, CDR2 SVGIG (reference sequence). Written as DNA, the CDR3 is TGTGCCTGGAGTCTCCCCAGGGGGGCCTACACTGAAGCTTTCTTT. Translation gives CAWSLPRGAYTEAFF.

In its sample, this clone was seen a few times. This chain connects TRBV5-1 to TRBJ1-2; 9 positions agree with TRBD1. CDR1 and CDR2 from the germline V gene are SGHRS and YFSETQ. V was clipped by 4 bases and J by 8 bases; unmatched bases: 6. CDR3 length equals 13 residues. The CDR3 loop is CASSLDRGGGYTF. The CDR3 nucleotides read TGCGCCAGCAGCCTGGACAGGGGAGGCGGCTACACCTTC.

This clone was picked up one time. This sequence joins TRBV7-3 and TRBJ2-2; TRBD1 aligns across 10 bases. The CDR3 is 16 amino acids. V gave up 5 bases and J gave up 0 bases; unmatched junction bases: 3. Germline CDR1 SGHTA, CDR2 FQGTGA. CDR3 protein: CASSADRGPNTGELFF. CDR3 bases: TGTGCCAGCAGCGCAGACAGGGGGCCGAACACCGGGGAGCTGTTTTTT.

CDR3 loop: CASSEGSATNEKLFF. The CDR3 region has the DNA TGTGCCAGCAGTGAAGGCAGCGCAACTAATGAAAAACTGTTTTTT. This chain links TRBV6-1 with TRBJ1-4; D not resolved. Germline V lookup: CDR1 MNHNS, CDR2 SASEGT. The CDR3 runs to 15 residues. The ends were cut back, 1 base at V and 0 bases at J, with 6 bases in the middle.